The entry below describes one T cell receptor (beta chain). This clonotype has at least ten counts. Its recognized antigen is unknown. Base-call qualities are not available, and no considerably larger clone is one nucleotide away. The germline V gene sets CDR1 to MGHDK and CDR2 to SYGVNS. Trimming costs V 3 bases and J 11 bases, and their ends lie 13 bases apart. The CDR3 holds 12 amino acids from the cysteine to the phenylalanine. The only DNA kept is the CDR3, 36 bases in frame from the first base. This specimen comes from a study of response to subunit inactivated influenza vaccine (dated by TCRdb to 2017 to 2018). Notes on the research overall: Deep quantitative profiling of the T cell receptor repertoire was used in the study to follow responses to a trivalent subunit inactivated influenza vaccine.

Study-level results and caveats: It was suggested by the authors that each seasonal influenza vaccination may recruit only a limited number of new T cells.

Library method: RT-PCR. Instrument used: Illumina HiSeq 2500. TCRdb reworked the public reads: Q25 trimming with fastp, MiXCR clone assembly, productive beta chains retained. Entries that share a CDR3 protein sequence are merged under the most common genes and DNA. This sample is represented by around 170,000 distinct CDR3 sequences; around 10% of them were singletons. Approximately 39% of the sample comes from the top ten. The sample here was CD8+ T cells sorted from PBMCs, taken roughly 24 months after vaccination. The TCR was taken from a man aged 45 to 75 who received an inactivated influenza vaccine. Donor details come from another sample of the same person, matched by shared clones. Here the chain combines TRBV25-1 and TRBJ1-1; TRBD1 could be the D gene, as 6 bases match. The DNA sequence reads TGTGCCAGCAGTGAGGTCGGGGGGCTGGCTTTCTTT. This gives the protein CASSEVGGLAFF.